The entry below gives a single T cell receptor (beta chain) sequence along with its context. The antigen is not known. This table comes from immunoSEQ multiplex PCR, and its TCRdb copy is limited to in-frame clones, with some not included. The data contain 75,000 to 100,000 clones, 88% of them singletons. This specimen belongs to a study of T cell responses to AZD1222 COVID-19 vaccine. Across the study: Second-dose intervals near 4 or 12 weeks were combined. Study-level results: Nearly half of spike-specific TCRs reportedly go after variant regions that carry no mutations. Repertoire collection took place solely once the T cell response had peaked.

CDR1 MDHEN and CDR2 SYDVKM come from the germline V gene. Trimming shortened V by 3 bases and J by 2 bases, and 7 bases separated the two germline ends. The CDR3 contains 13 residues. The sequence was collected from an adult in good health. V gene TRBV28 combines with J gene TRBJ1-2; D may be TRBD1 (5 bases). The specimen was peripheral blood, collected on day 0 of AZD1222 vaccination. The CDR3 loop reads CASSFPGNYGYTF. For the CDR3, the DNA is TGTGCCAGCAGTTTCCCAGGGAACTATGGCTACACCTTC.